This paragraph reports one T cell receptor (beta chain). Which antigen it targets is not known. Nothing much larger sits one base from this clone, and base qualities are not available. Receptors were amplified or captured by the immunoSEQ multiplex PCR assay. DNA was isolated using Qiagen DNeasy or QIAamp micro DNA kits, and TCRB was sequenced using the Adaptive Biotechnology human TCRB sequencing kit. An Illumina MiSeq was used to sequence the TCRB libraries. As for the authors' bioinformatics: The kit provider's software was used to analyze TCRB sequence data, and Fisher's exact test was used to test clonotype templates for tumor enrichment. TCRdb took over this immuneACCESS table, retaining in-frame rearrangements with V and J assigned. Such tables are incomplete; in checked studies, under half of the missing clones stem from an unresolved V gene, and the remainder is unexplained. Clone size and V and J calls were adopted from that table, with D and trimming inferred from the DNA. Counted in this sample were fewer than 6,000 clones; about 74% of them appeared once. Together, the top ten hold about 16% of the sample.

The data were taken from a study of CD4 T cells in lung cancer (dated by TCRdb to about 2019). With regard to the full study: In the study, blood T cells from NSCLC patients were screened for responses to candidate mutation-encoded neoepitopes, and neoantigen-specific CD4+ T-cell clones and TCRs were isolated. A few patients undergoing curative-intent resections for stage I-III non-small cell lung cancer provided the tumor and non-adjacent lung tissue. Lung adenocarcinoma or squamous cell carcinoma was present in the resected patients, who were aged 60 to 69 at blood donation and were mostly former smokers. Before blood donation, patients had received treatments including platinum chemotherapy, and some received nivolumab or pembrolizumab. Deep sequencing of TCRB was used to follow the frequency of neoantigen-specific clonotypes in tumor resections, non-adjacent lung and cultured T-cell products.

Results the study describes overall, beyond this receptor: Some responses derived from blood might reflect in vitro priming of naive T cells or cross-reactivity instead of memory responses to the cancer.

This sequence was found in a man in his 60s with non-small cell lung cancer. The sequencing sample was made of lung tumor tissue.

The CDR3 protein sequence reads: CASSLGTLEGVETQYF. The bases are TGTGCCAGCAGCCTTGGGACACTAGAAGGAGTAGAGACCCAGTACTTC. In this chain, TRBV13 is recombined with TRBJ2-5; TRBD1 is possibly the D segment (6 matching bases). The germline V gene (reference sequence) provides CDR1 PRHDT and CDR2 FYEKMQ. The CDR3 numbers 16 residues from cysteine through phenylalanine. CDR3 DNA only is kept here, 48 bases in frame from base 1. V loses 5 bases of germline sequence and J loses 4 bases, and the interval between the two ends is 20 bases.